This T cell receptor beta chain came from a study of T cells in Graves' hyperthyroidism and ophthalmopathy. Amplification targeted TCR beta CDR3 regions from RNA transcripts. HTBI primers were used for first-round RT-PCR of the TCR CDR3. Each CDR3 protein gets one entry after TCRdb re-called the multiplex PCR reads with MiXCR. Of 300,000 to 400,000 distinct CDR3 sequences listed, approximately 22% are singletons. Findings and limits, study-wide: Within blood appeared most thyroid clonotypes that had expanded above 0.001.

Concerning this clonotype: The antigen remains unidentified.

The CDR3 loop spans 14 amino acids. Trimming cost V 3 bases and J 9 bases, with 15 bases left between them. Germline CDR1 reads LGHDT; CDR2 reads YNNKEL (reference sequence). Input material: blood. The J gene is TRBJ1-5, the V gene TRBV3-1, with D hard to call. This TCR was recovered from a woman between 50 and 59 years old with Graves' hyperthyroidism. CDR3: CASSHADHLGPQHF. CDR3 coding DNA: TGTGCCAGCAGCCATGCCGACCATTTGGGGCCCCAGCATTTT.